One sample yielded the 3 T cell receptor beta chains listed below, sequenced in a study of shared T cell receptors in the human thymus. Generated by immunoSEQ multiplex PCR, the TCRdb table keeps only in-frame clones and is missing some. The sample carries about 610,000 clones, more than 75% recorded once. In addition, the sample was reused for a study of human thymus T cells.

The sample consisted of thymocytes. The receptors derive from a boy less than two years old with a congenital heart defect.

A word on this clone: The same CDR3 is also encoded by other DNA sequences in this sample. The chain has TRBV12-5 and TRBJ1-5; 8 bases fit TRBD1. Germline-derived CDR1 and CDR2 are LGHNT and FRNRAP. The CDR3 runs 14 residues. V trimming: 3 bases; J trimming: 7 bases; junction bases outside the gene matches: 5. The CDR3, as DNA: TGTGCTAGTGGTTTTCAGGGGGCCGAGCAGCCCCAGCATTTT. Translating gives CASGFQGAEQPQHF.

The V and J genes are TRBV29-1 and TRBJ2-7; a weak D match, TRBD1 (5 bases). This CDR3 is built from 15 residues. The V end was cut by 0 bases, the J end by 1 base, with 13 bases between. Germline V gene lookup returns CDR1 SQVTM and CDR2 ANQGSEA. The CDR3 loop reads CSVEDLQGPSYEQYF. CDR3 coding DNA: TGCAGCGTTGAAGACCTCCAGGGCCCTTCCTACGAGCAGTACTTC.

The rearrangement joins TRBV6-5 to TRBJ2-7, with TRBD1 identical over 7 bases. Germline CDR1 is MNHEY and CDR2 is SVGAGI. The CDR3 extends over 15 amino acids. The V segment lost 5 bases and the J segment 2 bases; nucleotides outside the gene matches: 9. The CDR3 DNA sequence: TGTGCCAGCAGTCGCAGGACAGGCCCCCCCTACGAGCAGTACTTC. This translates into CASSRRTGPPYEQYF.